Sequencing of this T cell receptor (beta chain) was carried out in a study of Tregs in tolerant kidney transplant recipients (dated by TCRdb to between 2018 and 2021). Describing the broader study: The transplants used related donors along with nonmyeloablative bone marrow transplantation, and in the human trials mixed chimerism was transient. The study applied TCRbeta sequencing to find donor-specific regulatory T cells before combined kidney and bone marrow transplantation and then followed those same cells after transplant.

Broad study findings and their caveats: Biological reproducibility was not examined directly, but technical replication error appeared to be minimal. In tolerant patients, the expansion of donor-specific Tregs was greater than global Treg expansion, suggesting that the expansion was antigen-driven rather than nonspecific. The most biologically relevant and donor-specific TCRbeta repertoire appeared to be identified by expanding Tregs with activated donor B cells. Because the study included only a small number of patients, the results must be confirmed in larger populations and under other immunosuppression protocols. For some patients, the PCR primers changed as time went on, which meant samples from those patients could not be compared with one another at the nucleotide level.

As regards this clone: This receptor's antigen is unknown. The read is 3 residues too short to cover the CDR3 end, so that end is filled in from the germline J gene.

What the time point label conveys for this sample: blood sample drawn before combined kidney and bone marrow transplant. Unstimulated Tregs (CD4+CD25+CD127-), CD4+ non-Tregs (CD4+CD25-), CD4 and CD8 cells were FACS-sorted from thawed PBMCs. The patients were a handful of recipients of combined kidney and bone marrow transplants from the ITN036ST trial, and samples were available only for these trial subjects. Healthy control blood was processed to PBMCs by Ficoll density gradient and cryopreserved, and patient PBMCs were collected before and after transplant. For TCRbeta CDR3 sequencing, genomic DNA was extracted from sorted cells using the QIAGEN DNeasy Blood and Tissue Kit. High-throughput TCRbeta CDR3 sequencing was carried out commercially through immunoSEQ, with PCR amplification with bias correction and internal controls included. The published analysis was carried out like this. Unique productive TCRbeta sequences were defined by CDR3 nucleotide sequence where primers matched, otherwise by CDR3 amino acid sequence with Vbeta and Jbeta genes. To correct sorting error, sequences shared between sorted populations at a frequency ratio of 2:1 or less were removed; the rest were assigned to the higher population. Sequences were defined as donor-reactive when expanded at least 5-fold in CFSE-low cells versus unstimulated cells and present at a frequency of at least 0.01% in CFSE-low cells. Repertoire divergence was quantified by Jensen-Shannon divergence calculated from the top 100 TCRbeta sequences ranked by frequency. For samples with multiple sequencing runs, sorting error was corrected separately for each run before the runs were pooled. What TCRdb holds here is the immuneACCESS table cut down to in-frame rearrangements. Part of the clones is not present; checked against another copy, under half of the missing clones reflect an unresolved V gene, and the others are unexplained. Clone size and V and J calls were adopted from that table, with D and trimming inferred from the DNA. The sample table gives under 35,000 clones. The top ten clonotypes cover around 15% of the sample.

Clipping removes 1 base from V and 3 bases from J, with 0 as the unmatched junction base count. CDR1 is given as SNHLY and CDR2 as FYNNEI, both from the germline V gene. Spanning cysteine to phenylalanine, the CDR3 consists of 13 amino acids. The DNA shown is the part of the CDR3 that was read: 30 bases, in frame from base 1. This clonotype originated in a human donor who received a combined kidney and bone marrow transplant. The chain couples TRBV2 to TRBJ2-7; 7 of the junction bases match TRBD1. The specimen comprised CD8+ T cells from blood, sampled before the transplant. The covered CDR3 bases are TGTGCCAGCAGTGAAGGGACAGGCTACGAG. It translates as CASSEGTGYE. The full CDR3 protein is CASSEGTGYEQYF. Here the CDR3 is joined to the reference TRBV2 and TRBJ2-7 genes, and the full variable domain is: EPEVTQTPSHQVTQMGQEVILRCVPISNHLYFYWYRQILGQKVEFLVSFYNNEISEKSEIFDDQFSVERPDGSNFTLKIRSTKLEDSAMYFCASSEGTGYEQYFGPGTRLTVT.